This T cell receptor beta chain was sequenced during a study of OX40 agonist ivuxolimab in advanced cancers. Study conclusions and caveats: Relative to CD4+ cells, CD8+ T cells on average had more expanded clones.

This clone was counted between two and nine times. Its antigen remains unidentified. In germline, CDR1 is MGHDK, CDR2 SYGVNS. With 8 bases removed from V and 0 bases from J, the gap between germline ends came to 14 bases. This CDR3 is 15 amino acids long. Using immunoSEQ multiplex PCR, the repertoire was profiled, and TCRdb retains in-frame clones only, with some absent. Here the sample spans approximately 31,000 clones, around four fifths being singletons. V is TRBV25-1 and J is TRBJ1-5; tentative D call: TRBD1 (5 bases). Specimen: CD4+ or CD8+ T cells sorted from blood, collected in a trial of the OX40 agonist ivuxolimab. The sequence was obtained from an adult with an advanced solid tumor such as melanoma, head and neck, liver or kidney cancer. The CDR3 sequence: CASLGPGLSNQPQHF. The CDR3 nucleotides are TGTGCCAGCTTGGGTCCGGGACTTAGCAATCAGCCCCAGCATTTT.